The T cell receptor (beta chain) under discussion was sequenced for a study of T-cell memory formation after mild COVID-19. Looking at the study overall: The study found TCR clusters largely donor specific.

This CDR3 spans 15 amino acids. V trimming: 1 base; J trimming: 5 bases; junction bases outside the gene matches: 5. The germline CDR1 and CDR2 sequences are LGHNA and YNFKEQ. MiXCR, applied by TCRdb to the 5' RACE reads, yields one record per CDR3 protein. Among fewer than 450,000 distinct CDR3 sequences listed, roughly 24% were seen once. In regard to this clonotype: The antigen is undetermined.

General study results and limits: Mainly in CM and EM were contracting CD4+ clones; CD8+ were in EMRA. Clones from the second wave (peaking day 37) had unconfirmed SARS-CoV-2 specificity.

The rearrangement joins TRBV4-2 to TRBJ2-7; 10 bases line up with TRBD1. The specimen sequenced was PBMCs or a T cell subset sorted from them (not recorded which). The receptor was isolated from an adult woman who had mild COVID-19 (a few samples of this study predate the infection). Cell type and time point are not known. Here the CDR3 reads CASSQAGTGENEQYF. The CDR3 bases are TGTGCCAGCAGCCAAGCAGGGACAGGGGAAAACGAGCAGTACTTC.